This T cell receptor beta chain is drawn from a study of blood T cell repertoires in COVID-19. About the research overall: The study drew acute and convalescent COVID-19 samples from the United States, Italy and Spain.

Profiling relied on immunoSEQ multiplex PCR, and the TCRdb table lists in-frame clones only, not all of them. Here the sample spans 450,000 to 500,000 clones, roughly nine tenths being singletons. V dropped 1 base and J dropped 0; count of bases not matched to a gene: 2. This CDR3 has 14 amino acids. In germline, CDR1 is GTSNPN, CDR2 SVGIG (reference sequence). The sequence derives from a woman aged 55-69 years who had recovered from COVID-19. V is TRBV30 and J is TRBJ2-7, with 8 nucleotides matching TRBD1. Sequenced sample: PBMCs or T cells enriched from blood (not recorded which). The CDR3 nucleotides read TGTGCCTGGAGTGGACAGGGGATCTCCTACGAGCAGTACTTC. It yields the protein CAWSGQGISYEQYF.